This TCR beta chain was profiled in a study of blood T cells in healthy people across ages. Study information: Using template switching, researchers captured about one barcoded beta molecule for each two T cells.

The CDR3 is 14 amino acids. The germline gives CDR1 SGHTA, CDR2 FQGNSA. V lost 4 bases to trimming and J lost 2 bases, with 12 bases between them. The second PCR ran roughly 6 to 11 cycles with a sample-barcoded 5' primer and J-beta primers. All cDNA molecules were each tagged by a template-switch adaptor with 12 random nucleotides. Paired-end reads containing CDR3 totaled no fewer than 2.5 million for each sample. One entry per CDR3 protein, called by TCRdb with MiXCR from the 5' RACE reads. The data hold roughly 1,500,000 distinct CDR3 sequences, with roughly 30% observed a single time. With respect to this clonotype: Its antigen remains unknown.

Study results and limitations: Compared with aged donors, long-lived donors showed fewer expanded clones, suggesting selection.

This sequence originates from a woman in her twenties or thirties in good health. This rearrangement joins TRBV7-2 to TRBJ2-7; D gene unclear. Source material: blood. The CDR3 DNA is TGTGCCAGCAGCTCAGGACGTTCTACCTACGAGCAGTACTTC. It specifies CASSSGRSTYEQYF.